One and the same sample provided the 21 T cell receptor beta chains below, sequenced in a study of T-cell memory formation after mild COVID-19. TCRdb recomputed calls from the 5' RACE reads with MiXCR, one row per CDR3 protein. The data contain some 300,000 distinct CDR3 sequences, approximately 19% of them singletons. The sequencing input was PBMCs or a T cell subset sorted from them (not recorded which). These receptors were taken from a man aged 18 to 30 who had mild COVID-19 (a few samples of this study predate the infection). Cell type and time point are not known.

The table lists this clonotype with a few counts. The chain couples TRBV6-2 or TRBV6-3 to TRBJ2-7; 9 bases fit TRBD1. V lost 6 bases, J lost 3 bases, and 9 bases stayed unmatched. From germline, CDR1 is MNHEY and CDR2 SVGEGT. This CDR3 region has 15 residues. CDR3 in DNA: TGTGCCAGCAGAAGACTTCGGGACAGGGACTACGAGCAGTACGTC. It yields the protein CASRRLRDRDYEQYV.

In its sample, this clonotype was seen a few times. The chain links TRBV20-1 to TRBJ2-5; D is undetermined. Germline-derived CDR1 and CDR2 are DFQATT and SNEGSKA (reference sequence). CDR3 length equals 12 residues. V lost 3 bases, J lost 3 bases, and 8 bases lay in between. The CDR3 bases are TGCAGTGCTAGGACTCTTAAAGAGACCCAGTACTTC. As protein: CSARTLKETQYF.

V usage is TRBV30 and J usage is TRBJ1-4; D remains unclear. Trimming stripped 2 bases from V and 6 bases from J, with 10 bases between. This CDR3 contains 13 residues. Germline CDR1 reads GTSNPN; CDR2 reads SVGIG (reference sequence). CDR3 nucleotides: TGTGCCTGGAGTTCGGGGTTGGATGAAAAACTGTTTTTT. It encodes CAWSSGLDEKLFF.

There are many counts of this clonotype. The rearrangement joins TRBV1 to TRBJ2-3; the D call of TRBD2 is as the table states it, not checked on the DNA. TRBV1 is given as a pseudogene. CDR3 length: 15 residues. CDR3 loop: CTSSQTSGVTDTQYF. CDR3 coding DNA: TGCACCAGCAGCCAAACTAGCGGGGTCACAGATACGCAGTATTTT.

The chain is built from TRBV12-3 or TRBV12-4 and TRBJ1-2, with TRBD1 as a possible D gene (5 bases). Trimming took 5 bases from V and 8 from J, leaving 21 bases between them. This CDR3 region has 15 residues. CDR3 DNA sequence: TGTGCCAGCAGTCCCGGGGACGTAGGGCTTGGGGGCTACACCTTC. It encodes CASSPGDVGLGGYTF.

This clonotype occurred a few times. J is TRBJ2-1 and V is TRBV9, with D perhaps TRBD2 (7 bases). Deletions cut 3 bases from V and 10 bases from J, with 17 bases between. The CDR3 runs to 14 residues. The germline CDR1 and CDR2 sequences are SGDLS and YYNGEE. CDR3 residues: CASSGLVGGVEQFF. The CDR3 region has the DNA TGTGCCAGCAGCGGACTAGTAGGGGGGGTGGAGCAGTTCTTC.

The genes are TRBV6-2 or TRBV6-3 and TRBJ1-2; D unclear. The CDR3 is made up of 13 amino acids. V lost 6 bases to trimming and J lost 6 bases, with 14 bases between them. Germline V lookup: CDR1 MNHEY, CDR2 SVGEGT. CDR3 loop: CASSPRNGDGYTF. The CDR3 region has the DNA TGTGCCAGCAGCCCCCGAAATGGAGATGGCTACACCTTC.

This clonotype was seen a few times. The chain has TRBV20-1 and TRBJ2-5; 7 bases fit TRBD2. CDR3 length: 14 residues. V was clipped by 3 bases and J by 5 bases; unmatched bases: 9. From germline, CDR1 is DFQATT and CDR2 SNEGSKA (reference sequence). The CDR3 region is CSARSGLDRETQYF. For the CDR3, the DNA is TGCAGTGCTAGGTCCGGACTAGATCGGGAGACCCAGTACTTC.

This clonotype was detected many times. The CDR3 sequence: CSVPRGTGELFF. DNA of the CDR3: TGCAGCGTTCCTCGGGGTACCGGGGAGCTGTTTTTT. The J gene is TRBJ2-2, the V gene TRBV29-1, with D perhaps matching TRBD2 (5 bases). Trimming pared 5 bases from V and 5 bases from J, leaving 9 bases between. This CDR3 is 12 amino acids long. Germline CDR1 and CDR2: SQVTM and ANQGSEA.

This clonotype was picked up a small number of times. The CDR3 spells CASSYQGAGQETQYF. CDR3 DNA: TGTGCCAGCAGCTATCAGGGGGCAGGGCAAGAGACCCAGTACTTC. The V call is TRBV5-5, the J call TRBJ2-5; 8 positions match TRBD1. Germline loops: CDR1 SGHKS, CDR2 YYEKEE (reference sequence). CDR3 length: 15 residues. The J segment lost 2 bases and the V segment lost 3 bases, leaving 6 bases of the junction unmatched.

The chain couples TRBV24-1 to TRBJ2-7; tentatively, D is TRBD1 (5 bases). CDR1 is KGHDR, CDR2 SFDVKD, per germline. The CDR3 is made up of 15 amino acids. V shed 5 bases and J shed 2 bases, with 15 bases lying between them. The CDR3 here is CATSGHRFTTYEQYV. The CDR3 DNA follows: TGTGCCACCAGTGGGCACAGGTTCACTACCTACGAGCAGTACGTC.

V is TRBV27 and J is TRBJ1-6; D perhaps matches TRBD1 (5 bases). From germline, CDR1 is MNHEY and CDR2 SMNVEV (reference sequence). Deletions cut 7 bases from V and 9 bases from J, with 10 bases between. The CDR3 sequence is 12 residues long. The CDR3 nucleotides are TGTGCCAGCAACACGAGGGGTTCACCCCTCCACTTT. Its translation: CASNTRGSPLHF.

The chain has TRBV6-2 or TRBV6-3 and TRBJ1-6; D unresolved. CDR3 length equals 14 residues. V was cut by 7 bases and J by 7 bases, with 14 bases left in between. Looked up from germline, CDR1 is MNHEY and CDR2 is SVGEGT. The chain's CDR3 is CASKSSRTNSPLHF. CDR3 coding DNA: TGTGCCAGCAAGTCATCCAGAACCAATTCACCCCTCCACTTT.

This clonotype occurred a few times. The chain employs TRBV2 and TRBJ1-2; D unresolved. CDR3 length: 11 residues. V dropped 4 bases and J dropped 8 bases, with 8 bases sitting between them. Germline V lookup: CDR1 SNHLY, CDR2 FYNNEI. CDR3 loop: CASSVLGGYTF. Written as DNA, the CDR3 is TGTGCCAGCAGTGTCCTGGGGGGCTACACCTTC. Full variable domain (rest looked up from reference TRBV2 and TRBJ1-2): EPEVTQTPSHQVTQMGQEVILRCVPISNHLYFYWYRQILGQKVEFLVSFYNNEISEKSEIFDDQFSVERPDGSNFTLKIRSTKLEDSAMYFCASSVLGGYTFGSGTRLTVV.

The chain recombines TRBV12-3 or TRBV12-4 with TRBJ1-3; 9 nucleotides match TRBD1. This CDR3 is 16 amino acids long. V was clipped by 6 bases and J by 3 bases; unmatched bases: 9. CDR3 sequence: CASRPGTGSGGNTIYF. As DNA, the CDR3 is TGTGCCAGCAGACCCGGGACAGGGTCAGGTGGAAACACCATATATTTT.

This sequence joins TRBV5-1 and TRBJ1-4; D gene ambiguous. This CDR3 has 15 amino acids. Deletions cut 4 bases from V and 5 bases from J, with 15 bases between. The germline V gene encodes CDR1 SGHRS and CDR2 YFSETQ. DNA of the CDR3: TGCGCCAGCAGCCCCACCGGCTCGGGGAATGAAAAACTGTTTTTT. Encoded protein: CASSPTGSGNEKLFF.

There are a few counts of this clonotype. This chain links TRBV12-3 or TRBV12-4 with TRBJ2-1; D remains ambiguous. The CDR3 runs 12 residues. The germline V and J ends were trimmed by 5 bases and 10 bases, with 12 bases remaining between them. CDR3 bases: TGTGCCAGCAGTGTTACCGGGCCCGAGCAGTTCTTC. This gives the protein CASSVTGPEQFF.

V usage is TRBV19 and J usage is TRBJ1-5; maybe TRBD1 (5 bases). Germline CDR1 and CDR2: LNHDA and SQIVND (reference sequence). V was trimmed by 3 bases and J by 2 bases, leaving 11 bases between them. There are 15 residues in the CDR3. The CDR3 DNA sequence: TGTGCCAGTAGTATGAGGGGTGCAGGCAATCAGCCCCAGCATTTT. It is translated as CASSMRGAGNQPQHF.

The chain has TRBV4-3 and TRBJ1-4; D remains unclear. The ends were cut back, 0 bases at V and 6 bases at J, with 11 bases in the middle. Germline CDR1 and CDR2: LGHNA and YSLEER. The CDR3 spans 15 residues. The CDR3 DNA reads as TGCGCCAGCAGCCAAGAACTTCGGACCCATGAAAAACTGTTTTTT. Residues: CASSQELRTHEKLFF.

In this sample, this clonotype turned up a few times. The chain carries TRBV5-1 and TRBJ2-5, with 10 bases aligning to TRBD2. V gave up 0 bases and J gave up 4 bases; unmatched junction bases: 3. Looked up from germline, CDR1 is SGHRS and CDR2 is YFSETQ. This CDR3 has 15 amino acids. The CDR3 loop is CASSLVAGGRETQYF. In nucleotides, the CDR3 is TGCGCCAGCAGCTTGGTAGCGGGGGGAAGAGAGACCCAGTACTTC.

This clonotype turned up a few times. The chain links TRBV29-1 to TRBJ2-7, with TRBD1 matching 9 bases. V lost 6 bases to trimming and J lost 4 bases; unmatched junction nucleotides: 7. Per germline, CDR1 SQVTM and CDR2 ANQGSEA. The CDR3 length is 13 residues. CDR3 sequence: CSVGGTGWYEQYF. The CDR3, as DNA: TGCAGCGTGGGGGGGACAGGGTGGTACGAGCAGTACTTC.